This T cell receptor (beta chain) was recorded in a study of shared clonotypes between healthy human individuals. The CDR3 loop spans 13 amino acids. Trimming took off 5 bases at V and 3 bases at J, with 10 bases between the two ends. Germline V CDR1 and CDR2: SGHAT, FQNNGV. In regard to this clone: The same CDR3 can be traced to other DNA sequences in this sample.

The data were produced by immunoSEQ multiplex PCR, yet TCRdb's version contains in-frame clones alone and is incomplete. The repertoire has about 2 million clones, roughly 94% of them found once; the top ten carry roughly 0.13%. Sequenced material: naive CD4+ T cells sorted from blood. Subset reported: CD45RA+ positively selected. The TCR comes from a man aged 18 to 30 in good health. The chain carries TRBV11-2 and TRBJ1-1; weak D call: TRBD1 (5 bases). Written as DNA, the CDR3 is TGTGCCAGCAGCCTCGTGGGGGACACTGAAGCTTTCTTT. Translating gives CASSLVGDTEAFF.